The clone carrying this T cell receptor (beta chain) occurred once. Using immunoSEQ multiplex PCR, the repertoire was profiled, and TCRdb retains in-frame clones only, with some absent. Among approximately 140,000 clones listed, about 88% were seen once. Sample time point: baseline pretreatment blood. Documented treatment: 15 Gy SBRT to primary tumor, nephrectomy 4 weeks later. The sample is drawn from a study of radiation and T cells in renal cell carcinoma. CDR3 length: 15 amino acids. This TCR came from a woman aged 70-85 years with renal cell carcinoma. J is TRBJ2-3 and V is TRBV21-1; TRBD1, the table's D call, was not compared with the DNA. TRBV21-1 is termed a pseudogene. The starting material was blood, obtained from a patient whose treatment included radiotherapy and nephrectomy. In DNA, the CDR3 is TGTGCCAGCAGCCAACGGACAAATAGCACAGATACGCAGTATTTT. Protein: CASSQRTNSTDTQYF.